Given below is one T cell receptor beta chain in context. Its antigen is unidentified. This entry belongs to a study of cytomegalovirus exposure and HLA in healthy donors. Whole-study results and caveats: The classifier reportedly diagnosed cytomegalovirus status with high specificity and sensitivity. Excluded were some V segments that proved indistinguishable, including TRBV6-2 and TRBV6-3.

The V end was cut by 4 bases, the J end by 8 bases, with 8 bases between. Germline CDR1 MNHNY, CDR2 SVGAGI (reference sequence). The CDR3 has 11 residues. Primers: 60 Vbeta forward and 13 Jbeta reverse. Assay used: immunoSEQ multiplex PCR; TCRdb lists only in-frame clones, some missing. Among about 160,000 clones listed, roughly four fifths were seen once. This chain uses TRBV6-6 with TRBJ1-1; D unresolved. The clonotype originates from a woman aged 18-29 years in good health and CMV-seronegative. Material for sequencing was PBMCs. The CDR3 bases are TGTGCCAGCAGTTCCGGGGTCGAAGCTTTCTTT. Protein: CASSSGVEAFF.